This T cell receptor beta chain was recovered during a study of T cell changes during pregnancy in multiple sclerosis (dated by TCRdb to between 2019 and 2020). With regard to the full study: The study examined how the T cell repertoire changed over the course of pregnancy in women with multiple sclerosis.

The library was prepared using the immunoSEQ multiplex PCR assay. This is the immuneACCESS table as TCRdb keeps it, with only in-frame sequences that have V and J called. A part of the clones is gone; compared with another copy, unresolved V genes explain less than half, and the rest is unexplained. The sample has some 51,000 clones on record, 94% of them singletons. 0.55% to 0.75% of the sample is taken by the ten largest. CDR1 and CDR2, per the germline V gene, are MGHDK and SYGVNS. For this chain, trimming is 4 bases at the V end and 5 bases at the J end, and the number of junction bases without a gene match is 3. Taken from cysteine to phenylalanine, the CDR3 has 13 residues. Of the read, only the CDR3 DNA is kept; its 39 bases are in frame from base 1. This clone was counted once. The target of this receptor is not known. Per-base qualities were not stored, and no clone one base away is much larger.

The input for sequencing was CD4+ T cells from peripheral blood mononuclear cells, taken in the second trimester of pregnancy. This receptor was identified in a female donor with multiple sclerosis, enrolled in a pregnancy study. This chain joins TRBV25-1 to TRBJ1-2; 8 junctional bases match TRBD1. The encoded CDR3 is CASSVGTGYGYTF. The DNA sequence is as follows: TGTGCCAGCAGTGTAGGGACAGGATATGGCTACACCTTC.